This T cell receptor beta chain comes out of a study of blood T cell repertoires in COVID-19 (dated by TCRdb to 2020 to 2022). Some background on the complete study: Samples from collaborators originated in the United States, Italy and Spain and spanned both the acute and convalescent phases of COVID-19. Samples came from the ongoing ImmuneRACE study (first 160 participants) plus 1,254 subjects from 6 global collaborators. The material from the prospective study consisted of cDNA or gDNA derived from T cells, B-cell-depleted T cells, or PBMCs. Subjects who had been exposed to COVID-19, were actively infected with it, or had recovered from it provided the deeply sampled blood TCRbeta repertoires that made up the dataset. The repertoires were released in a freely available public database intended as a resource for research on the immune response to SARS-CoV-2. Sample metadata almost always included a de-identified subject ID, COVID-19 status, age in years and sex. Where available, HLA class I and class II types were obtained from metadata supplied by the sample provider rather than from assay-based typing. What the work shows at the level of the full study, not this receptor alone: Clinical and demographic metadata were provided uncurated, with the amount varying by source and participant.

About this clone itself: Its antigen is unknown. No base qualities exist here, and no much larger clone lies one base off it.

The immunoSEQ Assay, a bias-controlled multiplex PCR, was used to amplify TCRbeta CDR3 regions from genomic DNA. In the paper's pipeline: The number of nucleated cells in each sample was estimated from the amplification of reference gene primers within the assay. To quantify the absolute abundance of each unique TCRbeta CDR3 rearrangement, sequence reads were collapsed and filtered. For each sample, productive Simpson clonality was calculated as the square root of Simpson's diversity index over productive rearrangements. This immuneACCESS table, as held by TCRdb, lists in-frame sequences with V and J called but not all clones. Of the missing ones, under half trace to an unresolved V gene in checked studies; the others have no known cause. V, J and clone size are those of that table, while D and trimming were read from the DNA. Present in this sample are 26,000 or so clones, roughly 84% of which were seen just once. In total, the top ten clones hold roughly 14% of the sample.

From a lookup of the germline V gene, CDR1 and CDR2 are SGHVS and FNYEAQ. The CDR3, from cysteine to phenylalanine, totals 15 residues. Only the CDR3 part of the read is kept: 45 bases, read in frame from the first base. The trim is 5 bases for V and 0 bases for J, with a gap of 11 bases between the germline ends. The collaborating institutions used their own protocols to collect whole blood in K2EDTA tubes. For TCRbeta analysis, collaborators shipped samples in one of three forms: frozen whole blood, isolated PBMCs, or DNA extracted from either of those sample types. The chain links TRBV7-6 with TRBJ2-4, with the D gene uncertain. This TCR derives from a human donor in a cohort sampled during active COVID-19. The donor label of this sample is uncertain. Sequenced sample: peripheral blood. The CDR3 sequence is CASSRAGIAKNIQYF. The DNA sequence follows: TGTGCCAGCAGCAGAGCAGGTATAGCCAAAAACATTCAGTACTTC.